This entry lists 13 T cell receptor beta chains sequenced from one sample in a study of shared clonotypes between healthy human individuals. The assay was immunoSEQ multiplex PCR, and TCRdb's table has in-frame clones only and misses some. Here the sample spans millions of clones, about 95% being singletons. Positively selected for CCR7, the CD45RO-negative cells used as naive CD8 cells excluded terminally differentiated effector memory CD45RA+ cells. The sample was naive CD8+ T cells sorted from blood. The receptors were sampled from a man between 18 and 29 years old in good health.

V usage is TRBV19 and J usage is TRBJ2-5; weak D call: TRBD2 (5 bases). The CDR3 is 12 residues long. The germline V gene encodes CDR1 LNHDA and CDR2 SQIVND (reference sequence). The V end was cut by 6 bases, the J end by 5 bases, with 10 bases between. The DNA for the CDR3 is TGTGCCAGTAGAGCCGAGCGGGAGACCCAGTACTTC. Translation gives CASRAERETQYF.

This clone showed up just once. The genes are TRBV9 and TRBJ2-7; the match to TRBD1 covers 9 bases. The trim removed 4 bases at V and 5 bases at J, leaving 10 bases unmatched. CDR1 is SGDLS, CDR2 YYNGEE, per germline. CDR3 length: 15 residues. As DNA, the CDR3 is TGTGCCAGCAGCCCCGGGGGGACAGGGTTTAACGAGCAGTACTTC. Its translation: CASSPGGTGFNEQYF. Based on the CDR3 plus reference TRBV9 and TRBJ2-7, the full variable domain is DSGVTQTPKHLITATGQRVTLRCSPRSGDLSVYWYQQSLDQGLQFLIQYYNGEERAKGNILERFSAQQFPDLHSELNLSSLELGDSALYFCASSPGGTGFNEQYFGPGTRLTVT.

The chain links TRBV5-4 to TRBJ1-2; no definite D call. The CDR3 is made up of 14 amino acids. Trimming shortened V by 3 bases and J by 6 bases, and 15 bases separated the two germline ends. Germline lookup yields CDR1 SGHNT and CDR2 YYREEE (reference sequence). The CDR3 coding sequence is TGTGCCAGCAGCTCGGGCAGTCCTTTTCATGGCTACACCTTC. It specifies CASSSGSPFHGYTF. The whole variable domain, remainder taken from reference TRBV5-4 and TRBJ1-2, is ETGVTQSPTHLIKTRGQQVTLRCSSQSGHNTVSWYQQALGQGPQFIFQYYREEENGRGNFPPRFSGLQFPNYSSELNVNALELDDSALYLCASSSGSPFHGYTFGSGTRLTVV.

The V call is TRBV14, the J call TRBJ1-4, with D unresolved. This CDR3 has 14 amino acids. The germline V gene encodes CDR1 SGHDN and CDR2 FVKESK. Deletions cut 1 base from V and 3 bases from J, with 6 bases between. The CDR3 is CASSQGRANEKLFF. As DNA, the CDR3 is TGTGCCAGCAGCCAAGGGAGGGCTAATGAAAAACTGTTTTTT.

The chain combines TRBV4-3 with TRBJ2-4; D not resolved. The germline V and J ends were trimmed by 1 base and 0 bases, with 10 bases remaining between them. This CDR3 is 16 amino acids long. Germline loops: CDR1 LGHNA, CDR2 YSLEER. In nucleotides, the CDR3 is TGCGCCAGCAGCCAAGCTGACGATCTAGCCAAAAACATTCAGTACTTC. The encoded protein is CASSQADDLAKNIQYF.

In the case of this clone: The sample has other DNA sequences that encode this CDR3 too. This chain connects TRBV5-1 to TRBJ2-1; 12 nucleotides match TRBD2. With 0 bases clipped from V and 8 bases from J, the junction kept 6 bases outside the gene matches. The CDR3 consists of 16 residues. Per the germline V gene, CDR1 is SGHRS and CDR2 is YFSETQ. The CDR3 sequence: CASSLALAGGPDEQFF. In nucleotides, the CDR3 is TGCGCCAGCAGCTTGGCGCTAGCGGGGGGGCCCGATGAGCAGTTCTTC.

The chain has TRBV5-4 and TRBJ2-2; tentative D call: TRBD2 (5 bases). V lost 3 bases to trimming and J lost 7 bases, with 7 bases between them. CDR1 and CDR2 (germline): SGHNT, YYREEE (reference sequence). The CDR3 covers 12 residues. The CDR3 DNA reads as TGTGCCAGCAGCTCCGGGGTCGGGGAGCTGTTTTTT. Its protein product is CASSSGVGELFF.

The V gene is TRBV21-1, the J gene TRBJ1-1; TRBD1 is taken as the D call from the table, unchecked against the DNA. TRBV21-1 is described as a pseudogene. The CDR3 has 13 residues. The CDR3 nucleotides are TGTGCCAGCAGCACATTGGGACATCAAAAAGCTTTCTTT. Its translation is CASSTLGHQKAFF.

The chain employs TRBV5-1 and TRBJ2-3; D may be TRBD1 (6 bases). The CDR3 is 16 amino acids. V was trimmed by 1 base and J by 3 bases, leaving 15 bases between them. The germline gives CDR1 SGHRS, CDR2 YFSETQ. The CDR3: CASSLQVQGLTDTQYF. In DNA form, the CDR3 reads TGCGCCAGCAGCTTGCAAGTCCAGGGGCTAACAGATACGCAGTATTTT.

The chain uses TRBV13 and TRBJ1-3; D gene ambiguous. Germline V gene lookup returns CDR1 PRHDT and CDR2 FYEKMQ (reference sequence). The CDR3 is 13 amino acids. Deletions cut 4 bases from V and 3 bases from J, with 7 bases between. The CDR3 nucleotides are TGTGCCAGCAGCTCCGGACTTGGAAACACCATATATTTT. Protein sequence: CASSSGLGNTIYF.

CDR3 bases: TGTGCCTGGAGTCGGACAGGAGGGAATGAAAAACTGTTTTTT. Translation gives CAWSRTGGNEKLFF. This chain joins TRBV30 and TRBJ1-4; 7 positions match TRBD1. The V gene's germline CDR1 is GTSNPN and CDR2 SVGIG (reference sequence). V lost 2 bases, J lost 5 bases, and 5 bases stayed unmatched. The CDR3 runs 14 residues.

The chain joins TRBV27 to TRBJ2-3; D may be TRBD1 or TRBD2 (6 bases each). Germline V lookup: CDR1 MNHEY, CDR2 SMNVEV (reference sequence). V lost 5 bases to trimming and J lost 6 bases, with 15 bases between them. CDR3 length: 14 residues. CDR3 DNA: TGTGCCAGCAGTCCGGGGGCCCCGGGTGATACGCAGTATTTT. Encoded protein: CASSPGAPGDTQYF.

V usage is TRBV5-1 and J usage is TRBJ2-6, with a tentative D call TRBD2 (5 bases). Looked up from germline, CDR1 is SGHRS and CDR2 is YFSETQ. The CDR3 sequence is 16 residues long. Trimming stripped 4 bases from V and 4 bases from J, with 15 bases between. This CDR3 reads CASSPPGYNGANVLTF. The DNA of the CDR3 is TGCGCCAGCAGCCCTCCGGGGTATAACGGGGCCAACGTCCTGACTTTC.